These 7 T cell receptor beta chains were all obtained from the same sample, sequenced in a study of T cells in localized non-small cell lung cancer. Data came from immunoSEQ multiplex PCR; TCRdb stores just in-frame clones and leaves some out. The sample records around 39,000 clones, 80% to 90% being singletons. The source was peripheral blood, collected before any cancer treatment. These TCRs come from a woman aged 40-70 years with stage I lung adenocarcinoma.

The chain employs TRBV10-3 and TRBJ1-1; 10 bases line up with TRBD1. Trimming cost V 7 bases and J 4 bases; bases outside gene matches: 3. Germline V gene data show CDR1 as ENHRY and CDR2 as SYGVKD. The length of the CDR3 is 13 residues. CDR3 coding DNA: TGTGCCATCAAGGGACAGGGGCGCACTGAAGCTTTCTTT. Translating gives CAIKGQGRTEAFF.

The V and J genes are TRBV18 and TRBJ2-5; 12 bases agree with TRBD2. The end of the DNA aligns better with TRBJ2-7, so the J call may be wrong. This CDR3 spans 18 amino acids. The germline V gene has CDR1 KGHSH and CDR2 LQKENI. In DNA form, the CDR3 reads TGTGCCAGCTCACCCGATAGGACTAGCGGGACCTACCCCCCCGAGCAGTACTTC. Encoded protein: CASSPDRTSGTYPPEQYF.

CDR3 bases: TGTGCCAGCAAGGTCGGACAGCTTTACACCGGGGAGCTGTTTTTT. The encoded protein is CASKVGQLYTGELFF. The chain combines TRBV28 with TRBJ2-2; a weak D match, TRBD1 (6 bases). Germline CDR1 MDHEN, CDR2 SYDVKM. V was clipped by 7 bases and J by 3 bases, with 15 bases between them. CDR3 size: 15 residues.

CDR3 sequence: CASSSGTSGGTEQFF. Written as DNA, the CDR3 is TGTGCCAGCAGCTCCGGGACTAGCGGGGGAACAGAGCAGTTCTTC. The rearrangement uses TRBV7-9 and TRBJ2-1, with 14 bases matching TRBD2. The CDR3 covers 15 residues. Losses at the gene ends were 4 bases for V and 10 bases for J; bases not matched to a gene: 6. Germline V CDR1 and CDR2: SEHNR, FQNEAQ (reference sequence).

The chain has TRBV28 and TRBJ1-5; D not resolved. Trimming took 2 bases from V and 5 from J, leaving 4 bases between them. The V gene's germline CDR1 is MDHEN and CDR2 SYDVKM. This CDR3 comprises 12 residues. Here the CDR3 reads CASSLAYQPQHF. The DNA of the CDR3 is TGTGCCAGCAGTTTAGCCTATCAGCCCCAGCATTTT.

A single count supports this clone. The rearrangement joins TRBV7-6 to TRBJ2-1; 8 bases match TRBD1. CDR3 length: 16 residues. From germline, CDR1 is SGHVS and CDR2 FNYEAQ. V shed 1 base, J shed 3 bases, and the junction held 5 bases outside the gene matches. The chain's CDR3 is CASSLETGGGYNEQFF. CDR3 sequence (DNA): TGTGCCAGCAGCTTAGAAACAGGGGGAGGCTACAATGAGCAGTTCTTC.

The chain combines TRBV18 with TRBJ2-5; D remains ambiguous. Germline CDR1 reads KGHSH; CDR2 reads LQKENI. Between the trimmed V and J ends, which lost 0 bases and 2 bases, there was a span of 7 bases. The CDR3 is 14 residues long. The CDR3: CASSPPTRQETQYF. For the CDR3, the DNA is TGTGCCAGCTCACCACCGACCAGACAAGAGACCCAGTACTTC.